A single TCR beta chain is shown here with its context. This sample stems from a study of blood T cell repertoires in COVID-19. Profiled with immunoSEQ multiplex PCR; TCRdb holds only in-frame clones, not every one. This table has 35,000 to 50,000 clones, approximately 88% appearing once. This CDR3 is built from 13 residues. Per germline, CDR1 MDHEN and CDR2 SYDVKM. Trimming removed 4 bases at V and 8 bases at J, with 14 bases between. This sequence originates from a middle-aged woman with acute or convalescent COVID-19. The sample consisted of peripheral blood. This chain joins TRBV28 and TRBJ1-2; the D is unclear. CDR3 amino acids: CASSSSSRGGYTF. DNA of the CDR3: TGTGCCAGCAGTTCCTCCTCACGAGGAGGCTACACCTTC.